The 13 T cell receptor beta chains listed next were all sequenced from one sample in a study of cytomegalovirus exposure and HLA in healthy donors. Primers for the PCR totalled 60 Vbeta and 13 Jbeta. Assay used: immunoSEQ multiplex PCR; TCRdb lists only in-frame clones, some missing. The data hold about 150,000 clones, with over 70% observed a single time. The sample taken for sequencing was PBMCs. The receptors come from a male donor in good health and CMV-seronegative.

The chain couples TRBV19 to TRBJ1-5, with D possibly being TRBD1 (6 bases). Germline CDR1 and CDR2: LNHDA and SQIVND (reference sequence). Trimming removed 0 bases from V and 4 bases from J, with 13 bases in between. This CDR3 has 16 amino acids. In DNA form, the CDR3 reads TGTGCCAGTAGTATAGACGCCAGGGGAACGAATCAGCCCCAGCATTTT. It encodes CASSIDARGTNQPQHF.

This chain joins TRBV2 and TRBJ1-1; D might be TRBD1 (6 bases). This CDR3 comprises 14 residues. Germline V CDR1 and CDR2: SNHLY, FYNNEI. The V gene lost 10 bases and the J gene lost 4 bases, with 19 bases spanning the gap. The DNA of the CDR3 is TGTGCCACCGCTTTCGAGGGGGAGTCCACTGAAGCTTTCTTT. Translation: CATAFEGESTEAFF.

The CDR3 loop reads CASSLDRGFGYTF. In nucleotides, the CDR3 is TGTGCCAGCAGCTTGGACAGGGGTTTTGGCTACACCTTC. This chain connects TRBV7-9 to TRBJ1-2; 9 bases align to TRBD1. The length of the CDR3 is 13 residues. Germline CDR1 and CDR2: SEHNR and FQNEAQ (reference sequence). V trimming: 3 bases; J trimming: 7 bases; junction bases outside the gene matches: 3.

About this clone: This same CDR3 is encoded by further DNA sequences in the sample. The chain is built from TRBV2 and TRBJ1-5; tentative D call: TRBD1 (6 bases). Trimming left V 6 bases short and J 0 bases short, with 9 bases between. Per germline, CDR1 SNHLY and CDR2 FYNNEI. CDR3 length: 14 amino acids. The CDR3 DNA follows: TGTGCCAGCAGGGACAGATATAGCAATCAGCCCCAGCATTTT. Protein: CASRDRYSNQPQHF.

CDR3 sequence (DNA): TGTGCCAGCAGTGACTCGACCGGAGAAGGCTACACCTTC. Amino acid sequence: CASSDSTGEGYTF. The chain carries TRBV6-4 and TRBJ1-2; D remains unclear. Germline V lookup: CDR1 MRHNA, CDR2 SNTAGT. Trimming removed 0 bases from V and 8 bases from J, with 10 bases in between. The CDR3 has 13 residues.

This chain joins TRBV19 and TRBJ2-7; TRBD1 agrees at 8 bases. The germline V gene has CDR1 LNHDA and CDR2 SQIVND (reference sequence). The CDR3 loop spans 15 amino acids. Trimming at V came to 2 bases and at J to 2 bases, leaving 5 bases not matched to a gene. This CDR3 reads CASSISGTGTYEQYF. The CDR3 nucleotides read TGTGCCAGTAGTATATCCGGGACAGGCACCTACGAGCAGTACTTC.

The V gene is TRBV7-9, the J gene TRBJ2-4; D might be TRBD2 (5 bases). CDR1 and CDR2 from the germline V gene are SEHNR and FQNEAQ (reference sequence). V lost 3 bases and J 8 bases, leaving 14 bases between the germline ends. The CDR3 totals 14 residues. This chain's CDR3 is CASSFEGSGHIQYF. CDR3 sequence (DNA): TGTGCCAGCAGCTTTGAGGGCTCCGGACACATTCAGTACTTC.

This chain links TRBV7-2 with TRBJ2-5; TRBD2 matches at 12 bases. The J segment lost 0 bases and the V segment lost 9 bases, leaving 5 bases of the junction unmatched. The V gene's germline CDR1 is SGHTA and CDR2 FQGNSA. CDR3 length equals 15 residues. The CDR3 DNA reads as TGTGCCAGTAAGCTAGCGGGGGGGTACCAAGAGACCCAGTACTTC. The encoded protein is CASKLAGGYQETQYF.

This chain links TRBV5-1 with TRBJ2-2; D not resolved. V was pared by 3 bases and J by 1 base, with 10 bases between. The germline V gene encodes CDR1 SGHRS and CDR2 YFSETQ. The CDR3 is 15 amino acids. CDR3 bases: TGCGCCAGCAGCTCCACCCCGGTGAACACCGGGGAGCTGTTTTTT. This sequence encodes CASSSTPVNTGELFF.

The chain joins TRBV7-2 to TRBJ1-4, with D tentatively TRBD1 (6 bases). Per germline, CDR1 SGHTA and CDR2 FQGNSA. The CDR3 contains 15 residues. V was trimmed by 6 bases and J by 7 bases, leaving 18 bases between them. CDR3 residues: CASSETGSLGEKLFF. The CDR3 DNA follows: TGTGCCAGCAGTGAAACAGGGAGTCTGGGTGAAAAACTGTTTTTT.

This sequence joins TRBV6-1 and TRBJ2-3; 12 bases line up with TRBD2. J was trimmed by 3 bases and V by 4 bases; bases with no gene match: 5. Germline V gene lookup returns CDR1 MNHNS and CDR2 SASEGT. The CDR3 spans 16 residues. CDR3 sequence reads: CASSATSGGGTDTQYF. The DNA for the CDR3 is TGTGCCAGCAGTGCGACTAGCGGGGGAGGGACAGATACGCAGTATTTT.

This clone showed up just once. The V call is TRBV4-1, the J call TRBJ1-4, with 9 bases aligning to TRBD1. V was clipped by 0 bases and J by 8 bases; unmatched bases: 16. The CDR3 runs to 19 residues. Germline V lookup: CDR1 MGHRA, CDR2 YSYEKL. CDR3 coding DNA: TGCGCCAGCAGCCAAGAGTTTACGGGACAGGGCGAATACAAGGAAAAACTGTTTTTT. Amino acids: CASSQEFTGQGEYKEKLFF.

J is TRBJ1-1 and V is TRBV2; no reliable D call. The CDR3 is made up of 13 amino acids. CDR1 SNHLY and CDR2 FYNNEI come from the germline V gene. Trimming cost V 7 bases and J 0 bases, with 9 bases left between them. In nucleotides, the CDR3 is TGTGCCAGCACTCCCTTGTTGAACACTGAAGCTTTCTTT. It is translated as CASTPLLNTEAFF.